What follows are 10 T cell receptor beta chains derived from one specimen sequenced in a study of response to subunit inactivated influenza vaccine (dated by TCRdb to the late 2010s). The library was produced with RT-PCR. The instrument given in TCRdb is Illumina HiSeq 2500. TCRdb ran its own pipeline on the public reads, namely fastp trimming at Q25 and MiXCR clone calling, and kept in-frame beta chains. Every distinct CDR3 protein forms one entry, paired with its most common genes and DNA. The sample includes approximately 680,000 distinct CDR3 sequences, with around 14% observed a single time. Around a tenth of the sample lies in the top ten. The specimen comprised PBMCs from blood, sampled approximately 13 days after vaccination. These receptors all come from a man aged 50 to 60 who received an inactivated influenza vaccine. Donor details come from another sample of the same person, matched by shared clones.

The sample holds many counts of this clonotype. This chain links TRBV29-1 with TRBJ2-1; 12 positions match TRBD2. Germline assignment: CDR1 SQVTM and CDR2 ANQGSEA. With V trimmed by 6 bases and J by 8 bases, 8 bases remained unmatched. The CDR3 is made up of 14 amino acids. CDR3 DNA sequence: TGCAGCGTCGCAAGACTAGCGGGAGCCGATGAGCAGTTCTTC. This gives the protein CSVARLAGADEQFF.

This clonotype has ten or more counts. The J gene is TRBJ2-3, the V gene TRBV29-1, with unresolved D. Between the trimmed V and J ends, which lost 6 bases and 4 bases, there was a span of 11 bases. The CDR3 runs 12 residues. Germline CDR1 is SQVTM and CDR2 is ANQGSEA. CDR3 coding DNA: TGCAGCGTGACGGGCTCGGCAGATACGCAGTATTTT. Its translation: CSVTGSADTQYF.

The rearrangement uses TRBV6-1 and TRBJ2-7; no reliable D call. V dropped 6 bases and J dropped 0 bases, with 12 bases sitting between them. This CDR3 spans 14 amino acids. Germline assignment: CDR1 MNHNS and CDR2 SASEGT. CDR3 sequence reads: CASRIRRASYEQYF. CDR3 sequence (DNA): TGTGCCAGCAGGATACGACGGGCCTCCTACGAGCAGTACTTC.

This clonotype was counted only a few times. The chain uses TRBV5-1 and TRBJ2-1; 9 bases are shared with TRBD2. Germline lookup yields CDR1 SGHRS and CDR2 YFSETQ. The CDR3 has 15 amino acids. Unmatched junction bases numbered 4, after V lost 1 base and J lost 5 bases. The CDR3 nucleotides read TGCGCCAGCAGCTTGCAACGACTAGCGGACAATGAGCAGTTCTTC. Encoded protein: CASSLQRLADNEQFF.

This clonotype was counted between two and nine times. The rearrangement uses TRBV12-3 or TRBV12-4 and TRBJ2-7; 9 bases fit TRBD2. The CDR3 is 15 residues long. J gave up 2 bases and V 4 bases, and 6 bases lay outside the gene matches. CDR3 sequence: CASSWAGGTAYEQYF. The CDR3 DNA follows: TGTGCCAGCAGTTGGGCGGGAGGGACAGCCTACGAGCAGTACTTC.

The chain links TRBV30 to TRBJ2-3, with 8 nucleotides matching TRBD2. Unmatched junction bases numbered 4, after V lost 0 bases and J lost 5 bases. Germline values: CDR1 GTSNPN, CDR2 SVGIG (reference sequence). The CDR3 length is 14 residues. DNA of the CDR3: TGTGCCTGGAGTGTTGGCCTAGCGGGAGATACGCAGTATTTT. This translates into CAWSVGLAGDTQYF.

This clonotype was counted between two and nine times. V gene TRBV27 combines with J gene TRBJ2-7, with a tentative D call TRBD1 (6 bases). The V end lost 8 bases, the J end lost 3 bases, and 14 bases lay between the germline ends. Germline CDR1 is MNHEY and CDR2 is SMNVEV (reference sequence). The CDR3 totals 13 residues. CDR3 coding DNA: TGTGCCAGCTGGGGACATTCCGACTACGAGCAGTACTTC. Amino acid sequence: CASWGHSDYEQYF.

This chain uses TRBV6-1 with TRBJ2-2; 8 bases align to TRBD2. Losses at the gene ends were 7 bases for V and 5 bases for J; bases not matched to a gene: 9. The germline gives CDR1 MNHNS, CDR2 SASEGT. The CDR3 sequence is 15 residues long. CDR3 nucleotides: TGTGCCAGCACCGGGGGGGGGCTGAGGACCGGGGAGCTGTTTTTT. The encoded protein is CASTGGGLRTGELFF.

Many counts were recorded for this clonotype. This rearrangement joins TRBV5-1 to TRBJ2-5; D gene unclear. Germline CDR1 SGHRS, CDR2 YFSETQ. Trimming cost V 1 base and J 5 bases, with 9 bases left between them. There are 13 residues in the CDR3. The CDR3 bases are TGCGCCAGCAGCTTGTTCCCCGGGGAGACCCAGTACTTC. Amino acids: CASSLFPGETQYF.

This chain links TRBV6-2 or TRBV6-3 with TRBJ2-7; 7 bases line up with TRBD1. Unmatched junction bases numbered 12, after V lost 6 bases and J lost 4 bases. CDR3 length: 15 residues. Germline CDR1 is MNHEY and CDR2 is SVGEGT. CDR3 residues: CASSYHQTGNYEQYF. The CDR3 bases are TGTGCCAGCAGCTACCACCAGACAGGGAATTACGAGCAGTACTTC.